These 6 T cell receptor beta chains share one sample of origin, sequenced in a study of T-cell memory formation after mild COVID-19. TCRdb recomputed calls from the 5' RACE reads with MiXCR, one row per CDR3 protein. The data hold fewer than 700,000 distinct CDR3 sequences, with roughly a fifth observed a single time. Sequencing was carried out using PBMCs or a T cell subset sorted from them (not recorded which). These TCRs come from an adult woman who had mild COVID-19 (a few samples of this study predate the infection). Cell type and time point are not known.

The chain employs TRBV27 and TRBJ2-7; 7 bases are a match to TRBD2. In germline, CDR1 is MNHEY, CDR2 SMNVEV (reference sequence). The CDR3 has 12 amino acids. V shed 8 bases, J shed 4 bases, and the junction held 5 bases outside the gene matches. CDR3 loop: CASGLGGYEQYF. The CDR3 region has the DNA TGTGCCAGCGGCCTGGGGGGGTACGAGCAGTACTTC.

This clonotype appeared a few times. The chain combines TRBV7-7 with TRBJ2-5; D possibly uses TRBD1 or TRBD2 (5 bases each). CDR3 length: 15 residues. Trimming shortened V by 5 bases and J by 1 base, and 14 bases separated the two germline ends. CDR1 is SSHAT, CDR2 FNYEAQ, per germline (reference sequence). The CDR3 nucleotides are TGTGCCAGCAGCCCTAGTGGTGGGGGCCAAGAGACCCAGTACTTC. It yields the protein CASSPSGGGQETQYF. The full variable domain, with the rest looked up from reference TRBV7-7 and TRBJ2-5, is GAGVSQSPRYKVTKRGQDVTLRCDPISSHATLYWYQQALGQGPEFLTYFNYEAQPDKSGLPSDRFSAERPEGSISTLTIQRTEQRDSAMYRCASSPSGGGQETQYFGPGTRLLVL.

This clonotype was picked up many times. One end of the junction is discordant with germline, which a read error may explain. The chain links TRBV5-1 to TRBJ2-7; 8 bases fit TRBD2. This CDR3 spans 14 amino acids. In germline, CDR1 is SGHRS, CDR2 YFSETQ. The CDR3 nucleotides read TGTGCCAGCAGCTCAACTAGCGGTGCCTACGAGCAGTACTTC. It is translated as CASSSTSGAYEQYF. Variable domain in full (rest from reference TRBV5-1 and TRBJ2-7): KAGVTQTPRYLIKTRGQQVTLSCSPISGHRSVSWYQQTPGQGLQFLFEYFSETQRNKGNFPGRFSGRQFSNSRSEMNVSTLELGDSALYLCASSSTSGAYEQYFGPGTRLTVT.

This clonotype was found many times. The V call is TRBV7-2, the J call TRBJ2-3; D not resolved. Trimming took 5 bases from V and 4 from J, leaving 7 bases between them. CDR3 size: 12 residues. Germline V gives CDR1 SGHTA, CDR2 FQGNSA. The CDR3 is CASSPTPDTQYF. CDR3 nucleotides: TGTGCCAGCAGCCCCACCCCAGATACGCAGTATTTT.

The sample holds a few counts of this clonotype. CDR3 sequence (DNA): TGTGCCAGCAGTTACACGGGACTCAATGAGCAGTTCTTC. It yields the protein CASSYTGLNEQFF. The chain links TRBV6-2 or TRBV6-3 to TRBJ2-1; D possibly corresponds to TRBD2 (6 bases). The germline V gene has CDR1 MNHEY and CDR2 SVGEGT. The CDR3 has 13 residues. Between the trimmed V and J ends, which lost 2 bases and 6 bases, there was a span of 8 bases.

The sample holds a few counts of this clonotype. The genes are TRBV30 and TRBJ2-7; D is ambiguous. The V gene's germline CDR1 is GTSNPN and CDR2 SVGIG (reference sequence). The V and J ends lost 2 bases and 2 bases respectively, with 4 bases between them. This CDR3 has 11 amino acids. CDR3 sequence (DNA): TGTGCCTGGAGTCTGGCCTACGAGCAGTACTTC. Protein sequence: CAWSLAYEQYF.